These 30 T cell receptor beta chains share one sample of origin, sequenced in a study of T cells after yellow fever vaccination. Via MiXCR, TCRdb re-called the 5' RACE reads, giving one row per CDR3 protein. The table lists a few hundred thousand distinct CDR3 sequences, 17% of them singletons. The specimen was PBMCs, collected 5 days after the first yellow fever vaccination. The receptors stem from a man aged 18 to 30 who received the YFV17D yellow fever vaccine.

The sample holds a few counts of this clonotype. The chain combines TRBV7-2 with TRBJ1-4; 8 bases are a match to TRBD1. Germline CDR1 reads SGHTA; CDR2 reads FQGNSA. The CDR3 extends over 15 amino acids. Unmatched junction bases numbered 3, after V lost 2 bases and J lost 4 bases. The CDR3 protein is CASSLPTGDNEKLFF. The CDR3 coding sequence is TGTGCCAGCAGCTTACCGACAGGGGATAATGAAAAACTGTTTTTT.

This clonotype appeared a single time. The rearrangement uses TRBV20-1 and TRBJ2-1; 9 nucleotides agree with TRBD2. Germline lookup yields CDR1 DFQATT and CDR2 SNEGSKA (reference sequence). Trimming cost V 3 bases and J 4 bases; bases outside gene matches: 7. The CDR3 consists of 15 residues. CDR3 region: CSASQVAGAYNEQFF. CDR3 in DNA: TGCAGTGCTAGTCAGGTAGCGGGGGCGTACAATGAGCAGTTCTTC.

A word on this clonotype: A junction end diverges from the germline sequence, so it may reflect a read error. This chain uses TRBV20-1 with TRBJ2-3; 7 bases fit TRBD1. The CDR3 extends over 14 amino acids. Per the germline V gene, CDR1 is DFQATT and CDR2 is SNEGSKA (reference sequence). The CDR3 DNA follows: TGCATTGCTAGACAGGGTCTGGGCACAGATACGCAGTATTTT. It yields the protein CIARQGLGTDTQYF.

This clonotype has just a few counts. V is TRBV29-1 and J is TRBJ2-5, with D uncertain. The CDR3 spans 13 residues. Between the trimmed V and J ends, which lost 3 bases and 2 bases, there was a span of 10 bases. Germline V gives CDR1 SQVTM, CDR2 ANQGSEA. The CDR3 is CSVDLWPQETQYF. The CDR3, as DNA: TGCAGCGTTGATCTCTGGCCACAAGAGACCCAGTACTTC.

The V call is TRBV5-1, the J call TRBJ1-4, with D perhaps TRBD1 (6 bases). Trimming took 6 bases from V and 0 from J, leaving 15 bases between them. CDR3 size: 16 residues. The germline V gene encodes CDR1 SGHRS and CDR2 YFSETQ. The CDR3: CASTAGHLSTNEKLFF. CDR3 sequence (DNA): TGCGCCAGCACGGCGGGACATCTCTCAACTAATGAAAAACTGTTTTTT.

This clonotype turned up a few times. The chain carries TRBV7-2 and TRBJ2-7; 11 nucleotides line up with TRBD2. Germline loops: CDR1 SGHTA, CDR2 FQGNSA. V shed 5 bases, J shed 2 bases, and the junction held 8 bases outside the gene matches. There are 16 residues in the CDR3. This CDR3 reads CASSALTSGTAYEQYF. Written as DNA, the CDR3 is TGTGCCAGCAGCGCCCTGACTAGCGGGACAGCCTACGAGCAGTACTTC.

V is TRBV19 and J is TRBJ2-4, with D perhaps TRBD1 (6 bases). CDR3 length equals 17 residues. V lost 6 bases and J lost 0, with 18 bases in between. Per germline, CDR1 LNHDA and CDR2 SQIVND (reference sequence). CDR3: CASSKQGPTLAKNIQYF. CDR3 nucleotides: TGTGCCAGTAGCAAACAGGGTCCTACGTTAGCCAAAAACATTCAGTACTTC.

The CDR3 protein is CASSVAGQGACRTEAFF. The CDR3 DNA reads as TGTGCCAGCAGCGTGGCGGGACAGGGGGCTTGTAGGACTGAAGCTTTCTTT. The gene calls are TRBV9 and TRBJ1-1; 12 nucleotides align to TRBD1. The CDR3 contains 17 residues. V trimming: 2 bases; J trimming: 5 bases; junction bases outside the gene matches: 10. The germline gives CDR1 SGDLS, CDR2 YYNGEE.

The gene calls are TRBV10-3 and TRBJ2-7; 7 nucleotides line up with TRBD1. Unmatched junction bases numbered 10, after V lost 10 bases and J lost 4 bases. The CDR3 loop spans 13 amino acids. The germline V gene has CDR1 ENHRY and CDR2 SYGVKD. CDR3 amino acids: CATNRGELYEQYF. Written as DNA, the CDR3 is TGTGCCACAAACAGGGGCGAGTTGTACGAGCAGTACTTC.

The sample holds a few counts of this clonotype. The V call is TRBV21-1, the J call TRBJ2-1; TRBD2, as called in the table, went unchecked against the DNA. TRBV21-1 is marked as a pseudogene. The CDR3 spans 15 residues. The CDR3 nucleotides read TGTGCCAGCACCGCACTAGCGGGAAAATCCAATGAGCAGTTCTTC. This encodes CASTALAGKSNEQFF.

The CDR3 here is CASSSSGLLQETQYF. The CDR3 coding sequence is TGCGCCAGCAGCTCCTCGGGACTTCTACAAGAGACCCAGTACTTC. The J gene is TRBJ2-5, the V gene TRBV5-1; perhaps TRBD2 as D (6 bases). Germline assignment: CDR1 SGHRS and CDR2 YFSETQ. The CDR3 totals 15 residues. Trimming pared 3 bases from V and 2 bases from J, leaving 14 bases between.

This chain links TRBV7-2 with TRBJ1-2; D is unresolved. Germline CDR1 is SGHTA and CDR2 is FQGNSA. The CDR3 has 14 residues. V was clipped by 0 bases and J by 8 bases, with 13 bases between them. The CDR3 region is CASSLATGLGGYTF. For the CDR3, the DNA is TGTGCCAGCAGCTTAGCAACTGGACTAGGCGGCTACACCTTC.

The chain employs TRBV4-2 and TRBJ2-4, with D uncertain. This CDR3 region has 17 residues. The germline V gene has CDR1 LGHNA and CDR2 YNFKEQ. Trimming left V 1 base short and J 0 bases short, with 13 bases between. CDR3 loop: CASSQVTPALAKNIQYF. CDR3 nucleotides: TGTGCCAGCAGCCAAGTTACGCCAGCCCTAGCCAAAAACATTCAGTACTTC.

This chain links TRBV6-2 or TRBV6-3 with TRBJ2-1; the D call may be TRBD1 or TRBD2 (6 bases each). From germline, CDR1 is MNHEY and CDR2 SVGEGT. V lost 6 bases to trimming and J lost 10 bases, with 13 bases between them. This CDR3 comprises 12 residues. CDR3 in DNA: TGTGCCAGCAGCTCCCGGGGGCGGGAGCAGTTCTTC. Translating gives CASSSRGREQFF.

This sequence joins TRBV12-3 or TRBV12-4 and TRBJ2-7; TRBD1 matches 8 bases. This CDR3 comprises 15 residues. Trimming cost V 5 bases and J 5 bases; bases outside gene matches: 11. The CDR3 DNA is TGTGCCAGCAGTCTAAAAGGACAGGGTTCTGACGAGCAGTACTTC. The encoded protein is CASSLKGQGSDEQYF.

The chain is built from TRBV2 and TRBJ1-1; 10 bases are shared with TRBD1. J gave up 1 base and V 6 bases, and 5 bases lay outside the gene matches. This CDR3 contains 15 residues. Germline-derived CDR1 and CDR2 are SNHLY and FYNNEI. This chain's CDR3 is CASRRQGAGNTEAFF. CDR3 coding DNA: TGTGCCAGCAGGAGACAGGGGGCGGGGAACACTGAAGCTTTCTTT.

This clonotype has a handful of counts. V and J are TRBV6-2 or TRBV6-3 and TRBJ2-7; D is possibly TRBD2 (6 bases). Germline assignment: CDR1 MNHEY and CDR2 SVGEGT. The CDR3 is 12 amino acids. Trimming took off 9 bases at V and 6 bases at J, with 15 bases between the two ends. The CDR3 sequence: CASPRGMGEQYF. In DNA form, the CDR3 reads TGTGCCAGTCCCCGCGGGATGGGCGAGCAGTACTTC.

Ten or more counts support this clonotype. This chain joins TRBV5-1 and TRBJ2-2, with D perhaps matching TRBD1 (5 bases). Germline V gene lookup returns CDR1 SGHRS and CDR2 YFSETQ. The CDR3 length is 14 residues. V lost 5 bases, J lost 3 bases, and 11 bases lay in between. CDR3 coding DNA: TGCGCCAGCAGGCCGGACATCTACACCGGGGAGCTGTTTTTT. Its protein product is CASRPDIYTGELFF.

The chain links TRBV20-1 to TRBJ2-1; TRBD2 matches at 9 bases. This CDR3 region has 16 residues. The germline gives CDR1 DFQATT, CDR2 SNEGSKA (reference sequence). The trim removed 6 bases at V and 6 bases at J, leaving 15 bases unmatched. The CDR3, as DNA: TGCAGTGCGCAGGCTAGCGGGGCACCCACCCCCAATGAGCAGTTCTTC. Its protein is CSAQASGAPTPNEQFF.

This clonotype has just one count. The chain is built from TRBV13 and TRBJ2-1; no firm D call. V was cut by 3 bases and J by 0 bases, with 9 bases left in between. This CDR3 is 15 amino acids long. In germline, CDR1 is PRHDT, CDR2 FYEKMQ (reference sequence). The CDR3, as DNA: TGTGCCAGCAGCTTCGGGTCGAGCTCCTACAATGAGCAGTTCTTC. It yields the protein CASSFGSSSYNEQFF.

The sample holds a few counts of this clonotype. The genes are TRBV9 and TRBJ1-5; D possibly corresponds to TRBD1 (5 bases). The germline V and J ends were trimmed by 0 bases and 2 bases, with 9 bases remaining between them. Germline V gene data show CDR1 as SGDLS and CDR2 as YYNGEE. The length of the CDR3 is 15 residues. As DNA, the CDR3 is TGTGCCAGCAGCGTAGAAGACAGTCGCAATCAGCCCCAGCATTTT. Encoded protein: CASSVEDSRNQPQHF.

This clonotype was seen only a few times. CDR3 nucleotides: TGTGCCAGCAGTTTAAGGGGCCCAACCACAGATACGCAGTATTTT. The encoded protein is CASSLRGPTTDTQYF. V gene TRBV12-3 or TRBV12-4 combines with J gene TRBJ2-3; a possible D gene is TRBD1 (5 bases). The CDR3 covers 15 residues. Deletions cut 2 bases from V and 2 bases from J, with 11 bases between.

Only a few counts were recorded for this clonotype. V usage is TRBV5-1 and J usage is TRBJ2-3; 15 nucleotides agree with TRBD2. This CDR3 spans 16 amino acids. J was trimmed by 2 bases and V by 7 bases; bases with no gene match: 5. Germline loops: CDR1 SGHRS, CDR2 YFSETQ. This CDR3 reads CASSGLAGGPTDTQYF. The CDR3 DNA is TGCGCCAGCTCGGGACTAGCGGGGGGACCCACAGATACGCAGTATTTT.

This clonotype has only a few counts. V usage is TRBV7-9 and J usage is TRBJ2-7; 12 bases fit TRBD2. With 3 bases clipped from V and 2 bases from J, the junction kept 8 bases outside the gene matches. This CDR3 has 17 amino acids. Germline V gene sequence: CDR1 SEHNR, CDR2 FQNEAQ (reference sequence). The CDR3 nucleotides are TGTGCCAGCAGCTTCCAGACTAGCGGGGGCCCCCCCTACGAGCAGTACTTC. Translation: CASSFQTSGGPPYEQYF.

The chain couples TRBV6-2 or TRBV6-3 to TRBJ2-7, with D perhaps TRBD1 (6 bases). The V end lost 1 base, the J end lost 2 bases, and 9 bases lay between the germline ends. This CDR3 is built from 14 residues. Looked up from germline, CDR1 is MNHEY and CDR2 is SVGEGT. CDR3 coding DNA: TGTGCCAGCAGTTACTTAGGGACAACCTACGAGCAGTACGTC. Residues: CASSYLGTTYEQYV.

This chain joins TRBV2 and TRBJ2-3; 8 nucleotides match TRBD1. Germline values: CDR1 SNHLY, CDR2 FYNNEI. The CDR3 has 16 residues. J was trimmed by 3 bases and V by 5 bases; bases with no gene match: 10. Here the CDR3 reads CASSNSQGGGTDTQYF. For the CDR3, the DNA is TGTGCCAGCAGTAACTCACAGGGGGGCGGGACAGATACGCAGTATTTT.

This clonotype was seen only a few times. This chain's CDR3 is CASSEPNGGNIQYF. Here the CDR3 DNA reads TGTGCCAGCAGTGAACCTAACGGGGGGAACATTCAGTACTTC. The chain combines TRBV6-1 with TRBJ2-4, with TRBD2 matching over 7 bases. CDR1 and CDR2 (germline): MNHNS, SASEGT. Trimming at V came to 2 bases and at J to 7 bases, leaving 5 bases not matched to a gene. The CDR3 consists of 14 residues.

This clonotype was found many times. This CDR3 is CASSPDRGYNEQFF. The CDR3 nucleotides read TGTGCCAGCAGCCCCGACAGGGGCTACAATGAGCAGTTCTTC. The chain joins TRBV7-2 to TRBJ2-1, with 8 bases identical to TRBD1. CDR1 and CDR2 (germline): SGHTA, FQGNSA. The V and J ends lost 5 bases and 3 bases, in that order; junction bases with no gene match: 3. The CDR3 runs to 14 residues.

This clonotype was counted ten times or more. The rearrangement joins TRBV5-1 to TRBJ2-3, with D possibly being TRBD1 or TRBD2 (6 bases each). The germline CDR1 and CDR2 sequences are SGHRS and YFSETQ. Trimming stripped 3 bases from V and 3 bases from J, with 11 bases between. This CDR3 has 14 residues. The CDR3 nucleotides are TGCGCCAGCAGCTGGGGGGCCGGGACAGATACGCAGTATTTT. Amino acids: CASSWGAGTDTQYF.

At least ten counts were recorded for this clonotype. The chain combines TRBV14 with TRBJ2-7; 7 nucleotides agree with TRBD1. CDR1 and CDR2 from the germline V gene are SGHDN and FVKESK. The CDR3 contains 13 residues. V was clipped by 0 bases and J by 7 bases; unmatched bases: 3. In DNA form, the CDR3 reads TGTGCCAGCAGCCAAGAACGACAGGGAGAGCAGTACTTC. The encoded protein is CASSQERQGEQYF. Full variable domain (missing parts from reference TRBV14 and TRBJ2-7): EAGVTQFPSHSVIEKGQTVTLRCDPISGHDNLYWYRRVMGKEIKFLLHFVKESKQDESGMPNNRFLAERTGGTYSTLKVQPAELEDSGVYFCASSQERQGEQYFGPGTRLTVT.